The clone carrying this T cell receptor (beta chain) was counted at least ten times. Multiplex PCR, run in two rounds, amplified TCR beta CDR3 from genomic DNA. First-round PCR, the initial amplification, used primers specific to each TRBV and TRBJ gene. TCRdb re-called the multiplex PCR reads with MiXCR, one entry per CDR3 protein. The repertoire holds approximately 25,000 distinct CDR3 sequences, with roughly 40% as singletons. This entry belongs to a study of prognosis after radiotherapy for stage I lung cancer. Overall study: Fourteen cases involved newly diagnosed primary stage I lung tumors, and five involved oligometastatic NSCLC subsequent to surgical resection of the primary tumor. A handful of patients had distant metastases at a median of about seven months after radiotherapy, and under 17 showed no significant progression.

The V segment lost 2 bases and the J segment 5 bases; nucleotides outside the gene matches: 8. The CDR3 spans 16 residues. Germline assignment: CDR1 SGDLS and CDR2 YYNGEE. Blood draws of around 6.5 milliliters of peripheral blood occurred at each of two time points. The sample was PBMCs, taken before or after stereotactic body radiation therapy (not recorded which). This TCR derives from a donor aged 50 or older with non-small cell lung cancer. The genes are TRBV9 and TRBJ2-2; 8 bases fit TRBD1. The CDR3 reads CASSVGTGPRTGELFF. CDR3 bases: TGTGCCAGCAGCGTGGGGACAGGCCCTAGGACCGGGGAGCTGTTTTTT.